The TCR beta chain described here comes from a study of cytomegalovirus exposure and HLA in healthy donors. Findings and caveats of the study: In a later analysis, approximately 18,000 TCR beta sequences were associated with HLA alleles at 0.05 false discovery rate.

PCR employed 60 Vbeta and 13 Jbeta primers. TCRdb keeps only in-frame clones here, not all; method: immunoSEQ multiplex PCR. The sample includes about 160,000 clones, 70% to 80% of them seen just once. Germline loops: CDR1 SNHLY, CDR2 FYNNEI. V lost 6 bases, J lost 4 bases, and 1 base stayed unmatched. This CDR3 has 12 residues. To note about this clone: Its matching antigen is unknown. This sample also contains other DNA sequences that code for the same CDR3.

Input material: PBMCs. The sequence came from a man aged 25 to 45 in good health and CMV-seropositive. This rearrangement joins TRBV2 to TRBJ2-7; 9 bases line up with TRBD1. In DNA form, the CDR3 reads TGTGCCAGCAGGGACAGGGGTTACGAGCAGTACTTC. This encodes CASRDRGYEQYF. Complete variable domain (other parts from reference TRBV2 and TRBJ2-7): EPEVTQTPSHQVTQMGQEVILRCVPISNHLYFYWYRQILGQKVEFLVSFYNNEISEKSEIFDDQFSVERPDGSNFTLKIRSTKLEDSAMYFCASRDRGYEQYFGPGTRLTVT.